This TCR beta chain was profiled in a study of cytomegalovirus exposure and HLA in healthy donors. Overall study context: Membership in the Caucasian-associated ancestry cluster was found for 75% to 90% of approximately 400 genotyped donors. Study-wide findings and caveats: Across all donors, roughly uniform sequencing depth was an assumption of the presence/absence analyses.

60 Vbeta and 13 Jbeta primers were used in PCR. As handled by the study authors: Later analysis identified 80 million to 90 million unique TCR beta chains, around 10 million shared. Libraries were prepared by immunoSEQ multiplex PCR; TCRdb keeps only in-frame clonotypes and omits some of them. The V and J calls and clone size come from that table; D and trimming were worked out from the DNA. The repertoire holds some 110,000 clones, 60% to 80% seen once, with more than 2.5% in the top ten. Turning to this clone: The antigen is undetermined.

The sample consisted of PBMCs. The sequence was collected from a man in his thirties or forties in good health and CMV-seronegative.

The CDR3 protein is CASSLDLLAGQTGELFF. As DNA, the CDR3 is TGTGCCAGCAGCTTAGATCTCCTAGCGGGACAGACCGGGGAGCTGTTTTTT. V usage is TRBV7-2 and J usage is TRBJ2-2; 9 bases are shared with TRBD2. V gave up 1 base and J gave up 5 bases; unmatched junction bases: 8. Germline-derived CDR1 and CDR2 are SGHTA and FQGNSA. This CDR3 has 17 amino acids.